Below are 15 T cell receptor beta chains sequenced from a single sample in a study of CD8+CD57+ T cells in acquired aplastic anemia. Genomic DNA was employed as the template in profiling TCR beta VDJ and CDR3. In TCRdb, the reads were re-called with MiXCR into one record per CDR3 protein. This sample yields about 98,000 distinct CDR3 sequences, of which about 67% are seen a single time; roughly two thirds belongs to the top ten. Before being chosen for sequencing, patients had shown CD8+CD57+ cell expansion by flow cytometry. The sequenced material came from sorted CD4+, CD8+, or CD8+CD57+ T cells (not recorded which) from PBMCs. These receptors came from a human donor with aplastic anemia.

V usage is TRBV28 and J usage is TRBJ2-5; perhaps TRBD1 as D (7 bases). This CDR3 contains 13 residues. The V end lost 10 bases, the J end lost 5 bases, and 17 bases lay between the germline ends. Germline lookup yields CDR1 MDHEN and CDR2 SYDVKM. The CDR3 is CATRGAVWETQYF. CDR3 nucleotide sequence: TGTGCCACCAGGGGGGCCGTTTGGGAGACCCAGTACTTC.

This clonotype was found a few times. The genes are TRBV15 and TRBJ1-6, with 9 bases aligning to TRBD1. With 4 bases clipped from V and 11 bases from J, the junction kept 6 bases outside the gene matches. Germline V gene sequence: CDR1 LNHNV, CDR2 YYDKDF (reference sequence). CDR3 size: 14 residues. In DNA, the CDR3 is TGTGCCACCAGCATAACAGGGGGCCGGGCACCCCTCCACTTT. Translating it yields CATSITGGRAPLHF.

The chain carries TRBV2 and TRBJ2-1; 10 nucleotides line up with TRBD2. CDR1 SNHLY and CDR2 FYNNEI come from the germline V gene. The CDR3 spans 13 residues. Trimming at V came to 8 bases and at J to 5 bases, leaving 3 bases not matched to a gene. CDR3 in DNA: TGTGCCAGCGGGACTAGCGTCCACAATGAGCAGTTCTTC. Amino acid sequence: CASGTSVHNEQFF.

This chain connects TRBV14 to TRBJ2-5, with D unresolved. The CDR3 runs 13 residues. The V and J ends lost 1 base and 3 bases respectively, with 6 bases between them. Germline V gene sequence: CDR1 SGHDN, CDR2 FVKESK. The CDR3 protein is CASSQGLKETQYF. DNA of the CDR3: TGTGCCAGCAGCCAAGGATTAAAAGAGACCCAGTACTTC. The complete variable domain, with remaining parts taken from reference TRBV14 and TRBJ2-5, reads EAGVTQFPSHSVIEKGQTVTLRCDPISGHDNLYWYRRVMGKEIKFLLHFVKESKQDESGMPNNRFLAERTGGTYSTLKVQPAELEDSGVYFCASSQGLKETQYFGPGTRLLVL.

This clonotype turned up a few times. In DNA form, the CDR3 reads TGCAGTGCTAGTGGGCAGGGAGGTGGGGACACTGAAGCTTTCTTT. It specifies CSASGQGGGDTEAFF. This chain uses TRBV20-1 with TRBJ1-1, with D possibly matching TRBD1 (5 bases). Deletions cut 3 bases from V and 3 bases from J, with 17 bases between. The CDR3 runs 15 residues. Germline values: CDR1 DFQATT, CDR2 SNEGSKA (reference sequence).

The V call is TRBV20-1, the J call TRBJ1-2; no definite D call. Germline CDR1 DFQATT, CDR2 SNEGSKA (reference sequence). With 3 bases removed from V and 8 bases from J, the gap between germline ends came to 16 bases. CDR3 length equals 13 residues. CDR3 region: CSASLVVELGYTF. The CDR3, as DNA: TGCAGTGCTAGTCTTGTTGTCGAGCTGGGCTACACCTTC.

This clonotype was recorded only once. The chain employs TRBV20-1 and TRBJ2-3; perhaps TRBD2 as D (6 bases). This CDR3 contains 13 residues. Germline V lookup: CDR1 DFQATT, CDR2 SNEGSKA (reference sequence). Deletions cut 0 bases from V and 4 bases from J, with 8 bases between. As DNA, the CDR3 is TGCAGTGCTAGAGATAGCGGAGCAGATACGCAGTATTTT. Translated: CSARDSGADTQYF.

The chain couples TRBV19 to TRBJ1-6; D might be TRBD1 (5 bases). The V gene lost 5 bases and the J gene lost 10 bases, with 9 bases spanning the gap. In germline, CDR1 is LNHDA, CDR2 SQIVND (reference sequence). The length of the CDR3 is 12 residues. In nucleotides, the CDR3 is TGTGCCAGTAGTGTTGGACAATCACCCCTCCACTTT. Amino acids: CASSVGQSPLHF.

The rearrangement uses TRBV15 and TRBJ2-5; maybe TRBD2 (6 bases). Looked up from germline, CDR1 is LNHNV and CDR2 is YYDKDF (reference sequence). V lost 2 bases and J lost 3, with 19 bases in between. This CDR3 has 17 residues. CDR3 coding DNA: TGTGCCACCAGCAGATACGCCCCGGGACTCACTAAAGAGACCCAGTACTTC. Encoded protein: CATSRYAPGLTKETQYF.

V is TRBV4-1 and J is TRBJ1-2; possibly TRBD1 for D (5 bases). From germline, CDR1 is MGHRA and CDR2 YSYEKL. With 1 base removed from V and 3 bases from J, the gap between germline ends came to 15 bases. The CDR3 totals 16 residues. The CDR3 nucleotides are TGCGCCAGCAGCCAAGTTATGACAGCGGGGGACTATGGCTACACCTTC. This translates into CASSQVMTAGDYGYTF.

Note on this clonotype: A much larger clone differs from this one at a single base, so this may be a read error. The chain couples TRBV6-2 or TRBV6-3 to TRBJ2-1, with D perhaps TRBD2 (6 bases). The ends were cut back, 0 bases at V and 7 bases at J, with 16 bases in the middle. The V gene's germline CDR1 is MNHEY and CDR2 SVGEGT. The CDR3 runs 16 residues. The CDR3 DNA reads as TGTGCCAGCAGTTACTCTCGGCGGGGAGCTAAAAATGAGCAGTTCTTC. Its protein is CASSYSRRGAKNEQFF.

V and J are TRBV19 and TRBJ1-4; perhaps TRBD1 as D (5 bases). The CDR3 runs to 14 residues. Trimming removed 4 bases at V and 8 bases at J, with 14 bases between. Germline V CDR1 and CDR2: LNHDA, SQIVND (reference sequence). The CDR3 DNA sequence: TGTGCCAGTAGTAGAAGGGACCGAGGGGAAAAACTGTTTTTT. Amino acid sequence: CASSRRDRGEKLFF.

The rearrangement links TRBV29-1 to TRBJ2-3; D is undetermined. The germline V gene has CDR1 SQVTM and CDR2 ANQGSEA. V lost 4 bases and J lost 4, with 6 bases in between. The CDR3 loop spans 11 amino acids. The chain's CDR3 is CSVGEADTQYF. As DNA, the CDR3 is TGCAGCGTTGGAGAGGCAGATACGCAGTATTTT.

This clonotype turned up a few times. The gene calls are TRBV20-1 and TRBJ2-1; unclear D gene. The CDR3 contains 16 residues. Germline CDR1 is DFQATT and CDR2 is SNEGSKA (reference sequence). V gave up 0 bases and J gave up 3 bases, with 15 bases separating them. Here the CDR3 reads CSARDSATRHYNEQFF. CDR3 coding DNA: TGCAGTGCTAGAGATTCGGCCACCAGACACTACAATGAGCAGTTCTTC.

The rearrangement joins TRBV20-1 to TRBJ1-2, with a weak D call TRBD1 (6 bases). The CDR3 runs to 16 residues. V lost 0 bases to trimming and J lost 5 bases, with 19 bases between them. Germline V gene data show CDR1 as DFQATT and CDR2 as SNEGSKA (reference sequence). Here the CDR3 reads CSARDVGTGWGYGYTF. The CDR3 DNA reads TGCAGTGCTAGAGATGTAGGAACAGGGTGGGGATATGGCTACACCTTC.